This T cell receptor (beta chain) was retrieved from a study of blood T cell repertoires in COVID-19. For the study at large: From the United States, Italy and Spain came samples of acute and convalescent COVID-19. PBMCs, B-cell-depleted T cells, or T cells provided the cDNA or gDNA that made up the material.

V gave up 0 bases and J gave up 3 bases, with 9 bases separating them. This CDR3 region has 14 residues. Germline CDR1 reads MGHRA; CDR2 reads YSYEKL. Per the original data handling: Reference gene primer amplification yielded estimated nucleated cell counts. Here immunoSEQ multiplex PCR was the method, and the copy in TCRdb shows in-frame clones only, minus some. V and J calls and clone size come straight from that table; D and trimming were deduced from the DNA. The data show around 67,000 clones, about 93% seen once. This receptor was taken from a human donor in a cohort sampled during active COVID-19. V is TRBV4-1 and J is TRBJ2-7; D might be TRBD1 (6 bases). The sequenced sample consisted of peripheral blood. CDR3 residues: CASSQEGRGYEQYF. DNA of the CDR3: TGCGCCAGCAGCCAAGAGGGCAGGGGCTACGAGCAGTACTTC.